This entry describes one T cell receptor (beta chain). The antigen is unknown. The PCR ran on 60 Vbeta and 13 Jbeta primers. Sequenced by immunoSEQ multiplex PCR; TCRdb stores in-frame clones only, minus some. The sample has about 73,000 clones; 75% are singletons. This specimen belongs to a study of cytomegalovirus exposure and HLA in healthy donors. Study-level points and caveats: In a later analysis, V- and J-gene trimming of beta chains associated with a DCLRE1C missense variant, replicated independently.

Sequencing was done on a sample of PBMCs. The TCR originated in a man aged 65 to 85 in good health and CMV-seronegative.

CDR3 sequence: CASSPWTGASYEQYF. CDR3 nucleotide sequence: TGCGCCAGCAGCCCCTGGACAGGGGCCTCGTACGAGCAGTACTTC. The chain couples TRBV5-1 to TRBJ2-7; 9 bases align to TRBD1. The CDR3 consists of 15 residues. The junction had 9 bases not matched to a gene; V was cut back by 4 bases and J by 4 bases. Germline CDR1 is SGHRS and CDR2 is YFSETQ.